This TCR beta chain stems from a study of blood T cell repertoires in COVID-19 (dated by TCRdb to about 2020). For the wider study: The collaborator samples originated in the United States, Italy and Spain and spanned the acute and convalescent phases of COVID-19. The material from the prospective study consisted of cDNA or gDNA derived from T cells, B-cell-depleted T cells, or PBMCs. The dataset comprised deeply sampled blood TCRbeta repertoires from subjects exposed to, actively infected with, or recovered from COVID-19. The repertoires were released in a freely available public database intended as a resource for research on the immune response to SARS-CoV-2. The samples were drawn from two sources: the first 160 participants of the ongoing ImmuneRACE study, and 950 to 1,500 subjects contributed by 6 global collaborators. A de-identified subject ID, COVID-19 status, age in years and sex were almost always included in the sample metadata. Where HLA class I and class II types were available, the types were taken from metadata supplied by the sample provider, not from assay-based typing.

Summary of the overall study and its limitations: How much clinical and demographic metadata was included differed by source and by participant, and the metadata was provided uncurated.

In Seattle, one collaborating source enrolled patients while the infection was active and tracked those patients longitudinally over the course of disease. Whole blood was collected in K2EDTA tubes by collaborating institutions according to the institutions' own protocols. Collaborator samples were shipped for TCRbeta analysis as frozen whole blood, isolated PBMCs, or DNA extracted from either sample type. Concerning this clone: Its antigen remains unidentified. No base-level quality is on record; no much larger clone is a single base apart.

CDR3 length: 19 amino acids, cysteine to phenylalanine. Just the 57-base CDR3 DNA is kept, in frame starting at base 1. V lost 2 bases and J lost 0 bases, and the count of bases not matched to a germline gene is 6. Looking up the germline V gene (reference sequence) yields CDR1 LNHNV and CDR2 YYDKDF. TCRbeta CDR3 regions were amplified from genomic DNA by means of the immunoSEQ Assay, a bias-controlled multiplex PCR. From the authors' description of their analysis: Within the assay, amplification of reference gene primers was used to estimate how many nucleated cells each sample contained. Sequence reads were collapsed and filtered to measure the absolute abundance of every unique TCRbeta CDR3 rearrangement. For each sample, productive Simpson clonality was calculated as the square root of Simpson's diversity index over productive rearrangements. Sourced from immuneACCESS, this table was stored by TCRdb with only in-frame sequences that have V and J called. A share of the clones is absent; for the studies checked, an unresolved V gene accounts for under half, and the remainder has no known explanation. V and J calls plus clone size are reproduced from that table; the DNA served to infer D and trimming. This sample has roughly 250,000 clones in its table, and approximately 86% of those were observed once. 0.87% of the sample is held by the ten biggest clonotypes.

The receptor was isolated from a human donor with COVID-19, enrolled during active disease. The donor label of this sample is uncertain. The chain is made from TRBV15 and TRBJ2-3; the central 15 bases match TRBD2. The sample taken for sequencing was peripheral blood. The bases read TGTGCCACCAGCAGACCCCTCGGACTAGCGGGAGGGAGCACAGATACGCAGTATTTT. Its coded protein is CATSRPLGLAGGSTDTQYF.